The 28 T cell receptor beta chains below come from one sample, sequenced in a study of Graves' ophthalmopathy and Graves' hyperthyroidism. CDR3 regions of TCR beta were amplified from RNA transcripts. RT-PCR was first run with HTBI primers, then multiplex PCR in a second round. TCRdb ran MiXCR on the multiplex PCR reads and lists one entry per CDR3 protein. The table records approximately 1.2 million distinct CDR3 sequences, 35% to 40% of them present only once. Input material: peripheral blood or thyroid tissue (not recorded which). These receptor sequences come from an adult man with Graves' hyperthyroidism.

The chain is built from TRBV15 and TRBJ1-2; TRBD1 matches at 11 bases. This CDR3 has 13 residues. The germline V gene encodes CDR1 LNHNV and CDR2 YYDKDF (reference sequence). V trimming: 3 bases; J trimming: 8 bases; junction bases outside the gene matches: 2. The CDR3 protein is CATSRDRGRGYTF. The CDR3 nucleotides are TGTGCCACCAGCAGGGACAGGGGGCGAGGCTACACCTTC.

The rearrangement links TRBV12-3 or TRBV12-4 to TRBJ2-2; a possible D gene is TRBD2 (6 bases). The CDR3 runs to 14 residues. V lost 2 bases and J lost 6, with 10 bases in between. The CDR3 spells CASSLSGWAGELFF. The CDR3 DNA follows: TGTGCCAGCAGTTTAAGCGGGTGGGCCGGGGAGCTGTTTTTT.

Turning to this clonotype: The missing conserved phenylalanine or tryptophan at the end of this CDR3 makes a read error likely. The chain uses TRBV25-1 and TRBJ1-2; no clear D gene. Trimming cost V 7 bases and J 6 bases, with 15 bases left between them. CDR3 size: 13 residues. Germline-derived CDR1 and CDR2 are MGHDK and SYGVNS. CDR3 in DNA: TGTGCCAGCACCCGGGAGGGAGTCCATGGCTACACCGTC. This codes for CASTREGVHGYTV.

This clonotype showed up just a few times. CDR3 sequence (DNA): TGCGCCAGCAGTGGGGCCGTCTACGAGCAGTACTTC. It is translated as CASSGAVYEQYF. The J gene is TRBJ2-7, the V gene TRBV10-2; D gene uncertain. Between the trimmed V and J ends, which lost 4 bases and 3 bases, there was a span of 7 bases. Germline values: CDR1 WSHSY, CDR2 SAAADI. This CDR3 region has 12 residues.

A remark on this clonotype: A much larger clone lies one base from this, so it may be a read error. This chain links TRBV5-1 with TRBJ1-4; 7 bases fit TRBD1. Germline CDR1 is SGHRS and CDR2 is YFSETQ. CDR3 length: 16 amino acids. V dropped 2 bases and J dropped 8; count of bases not matched to a gene: 12. CDR3 DNA sequence: TGCGCCAGCAGCTTCCAACCGGCAGGGGGTGAGGAAAAACTGTTTTTT. Residues: CASSFQPAGGEEKLFF. The full variable domain, completed using reference TRBV5-1 and TRBJ1-4, is KAGVTQTPRYLIKTRGQQVTLSCSPISGHRSVSWYQQTPGQGLQFLFEYFSETQRNKGNFPGRFSGRQFSNSRSEMNVSTLELGDSALYLCASSFQPAGGEEKLFFGSGTQLSVL.

Comment on this clonotype: The CDR3 carries no conserved terminal phenylalanine or tryptophan, so it likely arises from a read error. V and J are TRBV15 and TRBJ1-1; D gene ambiguous. V shed 5 bases and J shed 10 bases, with 17 bases lying between them. This CDR3 contains 13 residues. The germline V gene has CDR1 LNHNV and CDR2 YYDKDF (reference sequence). The CDR3 loop is CATSGVTGSVAFL. The CDR3 DNA sequence: TGTGCCACCAGCGGAGTTACGGGTTCGGTAGCTTTCCTT.

CDR3 protein: CSASDGNTEAFF. CDR3 in DNA: TGCAGTGCTTCGGACGGGAACACTGAAGCTTTCTTT. V gene TRBV20-1 combines with J gene TRBJ1-1; D remains unclear. This CDR3 has 12 residues. The germline gives CDR1 DFQATT, CDR2 SNEGSKA (reference sequence). The ends were cut back, 5 bases at V and 1 base at J, with 8 bases in the middle.

As concerns this clonotype: This could be a read error, since a much larger clone is one nucleotide away. The chain has TRBV9 and TRBJ2-5, with unresolved D. Germline CDR1 SGDLS, CDR2 YYNGEE. This CDR3 is 14 amino acids long. As DNA, the CDR3 is TGTGCCAGCAGCGTAGGGGCGGCTCAAGAGACCCATTACTTC. Amino acids: CASSVGAAQETHYF.

This clonotype was counted between two and nine times. This chain uses TRBV11-2 with TRBJ2-5, with 9 bases identical to TRBD2. Trimming at V came to 5 bases and at J to 5 bases, leaving 9 bases not matched to a gene. The CDR3 loop spans 15 amino acids. The germline V gene encodes CDR1 SGHAT and CDR2 FQNNGV. CDR3 DNA sequence: TGTGCCAGCAGCCCAGCGGGGGGCGCGGATGAGACCCAGTACTTC. It is translated as CASSPAGGADETQYF.

The gene calls are TRBV7-6 and TRBJ2-5; TRBD2 aligns across 9 bases. The length of the CDR3 is 12 residues. The germline V gene has CDR1 SGHVS and CDR2 FNYEAQ. The CDR3 sequence: CATKAGGETQYF. The CDR3 DNA sequence: TGTGCTACCAAAGCGGGGGGAGAGACCCAGTACTTC.

This clonotype was recorded a few times. The genes are TRBV11-2 and TRBJ2-7; D is ambiguous. V lost 0 bases, J lost 3 bases, and 6 bases lay in between. CDR3 length: 13 amino acids. CDR1 and CDR2 (germline): SGHAT, FQNNGV. The CDR3: CASSLDIYYEQYF. CDR3 DNA sequence: TGTGCCAGCAGCTTAGACATATACTACGAGCAGTACTTC.

This chain links TRBV7-2 with TRBJ2-2; 7 bases are a match to TRBD2. Germline V gene sequence: CDR1 SGHTA, CDR2 FQGNSA. V was clipped by 6 bases and J by 4 bases; unmatched bases: 11. This CDR3 is 16 amino acids long. Here the CDR3 DNA reads TGTGCCAGCAGTTTCCGAATAACGGGAGGCACCGGGGAGCTGTTTTTT. It specifies CASSFRITGGTGELFF.

In its sample, this clonotype was seen a few times. This chain uses TRBV6-1 with TRBJ1-2, with D uncertain. The germline CDR1 and CDR2 sequences are MNHNS and SASEGT. The CDR3 loop spans 14 amino acids. Trimming shortened V by 6 bases and J by 2 bases, and 13 bases separated the two germline ends. DNA for the CDR3: TGTGCCAGCAGCCGACACCACACGAACTATGGCTACACCTTC. It translates to CASSRHHTNYGYTF.

V usage is TRBV7-2 and J usage is TRBJ2-3; 7 nucleotides agree with TRBD1. J was trimmed by 3 bases and V by 2 bases; bases with no gene match: 5. This CDR3 region has 15 residues. Germline V gene data show CDR1 as SGHTA and CDR2 as FQGNSA. The CDR3 is CASSLRGQLTDTQYF. The CDR3 nucleotides are TGTGCCAGCAGCTTAAGGGGACAGCTTACAGATACGCAGTATTTT.

V gene TRBV6-5 combines with J gene TRBJ1-6, with TRBD1 as a possible D gene (5 bases). V was cut by 4 bases and J by 5 bases, with 18 bases left in between. Germline lookup yields CDR1 MNHEY and CDR2 SVGAGI. This CDR3 region has 17 residues. CDR3 in DNA: TGTGCCAGCAGTTCCGACTCTCAGGGTTGGAATAATTCACCCCTCCACTTT. It specifies CASSSDSQGWNNSPLHF.

The chain joins TRBV20-1 to TRBJ1-5, with 10 nucleotides matching TRBD1. Trimming removed 5 bases from V and 5 bases from J; junction bases left unmatched: 9. The CDR3 spans 15 residues. From germline, CDR1 is DFQATT and CDR2 SNEGSKA (reference sequence). CDR3: CSAALGQGLYQPQHF. The CDR3 DNA is TGCAGTGCTGCCCTGGGACAGGGGTTATATCAGCCCCAGCATTTT.

The genes are TRBV7-9 and TRBJ2-7, with 8 bases identical to TRBD2. This CDR3 is 17 amino acids long. Trimming at V came to 2 bases and at J to 2 bases, leaving 11 bases not matched to a gene. Per the germline V gene, CDR1 is SEHNR and CDR2 is FQNEAQ (reference sequence). As DNA, the CDR3 is TGTGCCAGCAGCTTAATGGCTAGCGGGCCCAGCGCCTACGAGCAGTACTTC. This encodes CASSLMASGPSAYEQYF.

This chain connects TRBV24-1 to TRBJ1-5; no reliable D call. CDR1 and CDR2 from the germline V gene are KGHDR and SFDVKD. Deletions cut 0 bases from V and 9 bases from J, with 2 bases between. The CDR3 spans 11 residues. The CDR3 DNA is TGTGCCACCAGTGATTTGTTGCCCCAGCATTTT. It codes for CATSDLLPQHF.

The chain links TRBV7-2 to TRBJ1-1, with D possibly being TRBD1 (6 bases). Germline V CDR1 and CDR2: SGHTA, FQGNSA. The CDR3 has 17 residues. Trimming removed 5 bases at V and 1 base at J, with 20 bases between. The CDR3 DNA sequence: TGTGCCAGCAGCCCCAGGGGCGCGGACAACTCGAACACTGAAGCTTTCTTT. This gives the protein CASSPRGADNSNTEAFF.

Only a few counts were recorded for this clonotype. The rearrangement joins TRBV5-5 to TRBJ2-7, with a tentative D call TRBD2 (6 bases). The V and J ends lost 7 bases and 7 bases respectively, with 18 bases between them. Germline V gives CDR1 SGHKS, CDR2 YYEKEE (reference sequence). The length of the CDR3 is 13 residues. The DNA for the CDR3 is TGTGCCAGCTTCCGGACTACTACGGGGGAGCAGTACTTC. It specifies CASFRTTTGEQYF.

This clonotype was counted many times. The V gene is TRBV10-2, the J gene TRBJ1-5; maybe TRBD1 (5 bases). The germline V gene encodes CDR1 WSHSY and CDR2 SAAADI. CDR3 length: 14 residues. The germline V and J ends were trimmed by 10 bases and 0 bases, with 13 bases remaining between them. Here the CDR3 reads CATEPTDSNQPQHF. The CDR3 region has the DNA TGCGCCACCGAGCCGACAGATAGCAATCAGCCCCAGCATTTT.

This chain uses TRBV20-1 with TRBJ1-2; 11 positions match TRBD1. Per the germline V gene, CDR1 is DFQATT and CDR2 is SNEGSKA (reference sequence). The CDR3 spans 16 residues. The junction had 14 bases not matched to a gene; V was cut back by 6 bases and J by 5 bases. CDR3 region: CSASLNQGTGGYGYTF. In DNA form, the CDR3 reads TGCAGTGCCAGCCTTAACCAGGGGACAGGGGGGTATGGCTACACCTTC.

This clonotype was seen ten or more times. The chain employs TRBV7-3 and TRBJ1-6; no definite D call. Trimming shortened V by 5 bases and J by 5 bases, and 13 bases separated the two germline ends. The CDR3 has 15 residues. The V gene's germline CDR1 is SGHTA and CDR2 FQGTGA. CDR3 protein: CASSLYPTDNSPLHF. The CDR3, as DNA: TGTGCCAGCAGCCTCTACCCGACGGATAATTCACCCCTCCACTTT.

This chain links TRBV7-9 with TRBJ2-2, with 11 bases lining up with TRBD2. The CDR3 spans 15 residues. V was clipped by 5 bases and J by 5 bases; unmatched bases: 4. CDR1 and CDR2 (germline): SEHNR, FQNEAQ (reference sequence). CDR3 DNA sequence: TGTGCCAGCAGCACTAGCGGGAGTTTTACCGGGGAGCTGTTTTTT. Translating it yields CASSTSGSFTGELFF.

This clonotype was observed once. This chain connects TRBV7-2 to TRBJ1-5; 9 positions agree with TRBD1. V lost 6 bases and J lost 6; bases outside the gene matches: 6. The CDR3 spans 14 residues. Germline CDR1 SGHTA, CDR2 FQGNSA. DNA of the CDR3: TGTGCCAGCAGGGGACAGGGTCTCGGTCAGCCCCAGCATTTT. It yields the protein CASRGQGLGQPQHF.

This clonotype was counted only a few times. This chain links TRBV5-1 with TRBJ1-1; D is unclear. V lost 3 bases to trimming and J lost 8 bases, with 11 bases between them. The CDR3 spans 12 residues. CDR1 is SGHRS, CDR2 YFSETQ, per germline. This CDR3 reads CASSSAKNEAFF. The CDR3 DNA is TGCGCCAGCAGCTCGGCGAAAAACGAAGCTTTCTTT. The variable domain in full, completed from reference TRBV5-1 and TRBJ1-1, reads KAGVTQTPRYLIKTRGQQVTLSCSPISGHRSVSWYQQTPGQGLQFLFEYFSETQRNKGNFPGRFSGRQFSNSRSEMNVSTLELGDSALYLCASSSAKNEAFFGQGTRLTVV.

The V and J genes are TRBV10-3 and TRBJ2-2, with TRBD2 matching 10 bases. Trimming cost V 4 bases and J 6 bases; bases outside gene matches: 2. CDR3 length: 14 amino acids. Germline V gene lookup returns CDR1 ENHRY and CDR2 SYGVKD. CDR3 residues: CAISAAGGPGELFF. CDR3 DNA sequence: TGTGCCATCAGTGCAGCGGGAGGGCCCGGGGAGCTGTTTTTT.

This clonotype was observed a handful of times. J is TRBJ1-2 and V is TRBV29-1, with D possibly being TRBD1 (5 bases). CDR1 and CDR2 (germline): SQVTM, ANQGSEA. Deletions cut 4 bases from V and 3 bases from J, with 12 bases between. The CDR3 has 13 residues. CDR3 nucleotides: TGCAGCGTTGGGTCGACAGATCACTATGGCTACACCTTC. Translated, it gives CSVGSTDHYGYTF.